The source of this T cell receptor beta chain is a study of T cells in Graves' hyperthyroidism and ophthalmopathy. The study's findings and limits: Ophthalmopathy onset followed model prediction by a median around six months. In the blood, most expanded thyroid clonotypes above 0.001 appeared as well. Stable hyperthyroidism was separated from ophthalmopathy by a model based on 13 V-J features.

TCR beta CDR3 regions were amplified from RNA. Initially, a first-round RT-PCR of the TCR CDR3 employed the HTBI primer set. One entry per CDR3 protein results from TCRdb running MiXCR on the multiplex PCR reads. Altogether around 660,000 distinct CDR3 sequences are present, approximately 42% being singletons, with the ten largest covering less than 9.5%. Comments on this clonotype: Its antigen is still unknown.

Patients having uncontrolled infection, another autoimmune disease, pregnancy or lactation were not included. From germline, CDR1 is DFQATT and CDR2 SNEGSKA (reference sequence). V gave up 0 bases and J gave up 7 bases, with 15 bases separating them. The CDR3 sequence is 14 residues long. What was sequenced was peripheral blood or thyroid tissue (not recorded which). This TCR derives from an adult man with Graves' disease, either hyperthyroidism or ophthalmopathy (not recorded which). The V gene is TRBV20-1, the J gene TRBJ1-2; D gene ambiguous. The CDR3 protein is CSARDLVVLSGYTF. CDR3 DNA: TGCAGTGCTAGAGATCTTGTTGTCCTTTCTGGCTACACCTTC.